Below, 17 T cell receptor beta chains from the same sample are listed, as sequenced in a study of blood T cell repertoires in COVID-19. Data came from immunoSEQ multiplex PCR; TCRdb stores just in-frame clones and leaves some out. The repertoire holds under 200,000 clones, with over 75% as singletons. Specimen: peripheral blood. Receptors originate from a man aged 70-80 years with acute or convalescent COVID-19.

This clone was detected once. The gene calls are TRBV7-9 and TRBJ2-3; 7 bases fit TRBD2. Germline CDR1 reads SEHNR; CDR2 reads FQNEAQ (reference sequence). V lost 9 bases, J lost 5 bases, and 11 bases stayed unmatched. CDR3 size: 14 residues. The CDR3 region has the DNA TGTGCCAGTCGAAGTGGCGGGAGAGGAGATACGCAGTATTTT. Translating gives CASRSGGRGDTQYF.

The rearrangement links TRBV12-3 or TRBV12-4 to TRBJ2-4, with D tentatively TRBD2 (5 bases). V lost 5 bases and J 10 bases, leaving 15 bases between the germline ends. The CDR3 is 13 amino acids. CDR3 in amino acids: CASSRTGIRIQYF. CDR3 nucleotide sequence: TGTGCCAGCAGTAGGACGGGGATTCGGATTCAGTACTTC.

The table lists this clone with a count of one. The chain combines TRBV13 with TRBJ2-5; D is possibly TRBD2 (5 bases). Trimming cost V 1 base and J 5 bases, with 8 bases left between them. CDR3 length: 13 residues. The germline V gene has CDR1 PRHDT and CDR2 FYEKMQ (reference sequence). The CDR3 is CASSLDGMETQYF. CDR3 DNA sequence: TGTGCCAGCAGCTTAGACGGGATGGAGACCCAGTACTTC.

J is TRBJ2-1 and V is TRBV4-2; 9 nucleotides line up with TRBD2. CDR3 length: 15 amino acids. Trimming removed 3 bases from V and 1 base from J; junction bases left unmatched: 1. Germline V CDR1 and CDR2: LGHNA, YNFKEQ. The CDR3: CASSQTSGSYNEQFF. The CDR3 DNA reads TGTGCCAGCAGCCAGACTAGCGGTTCCTACAATGAGCAGTTCTTC.

The V call is TRBV10-3, the J call TRBJ1-1; D remains unclear. Trimming cost V 1 base and J 1 base, with 4 bases left between them. Germline assignment: CDR1 ENHRY and CDR2 SYGVKD. CDR3 length equals 13 residues. CDR3 coding DNA: TGTGCCATCAGTGAGTTCAAGAACACTGAAGCTTTCTTT. Amino acid sequence: CAISEFKNTEAFF.

The V gene is TRBV7-2, the J gene TRBJ2-1; the match to TRBD1 covers 10 bases. J lost 7 bases, V lost 5 bases, and 5 bases had no gene match. Germline loops: CDR1 SGHTA, CDR2 FQGNSA. This CDR3 region has 14 residues. In DNA form, the CDR3 reads TGTGCCAGCAGCGCGGACAGGGGGGGGAATGAGCAGTTCTTC. Protein product: CASSADRGGNEQFF. Full variable domain (missing parts from reference TRBV7-2 and TRBJ2-1): GAGVSQSPSNKVTEKGKDVELRCDPISGHTALYWYRQSLGQGLEFLIYFQGNSAPDKSGLPSDRFSAERTGGSVSTLTIQRTQQEDSAVYLCASSADRGGNEQFFGPGTRLTVL.

The sample holds one count of this clone. The CDR3 protein is CATSGGHTDTQYF. The CDR3 coding sequence is TGTGCCACCAGCGGGGGGCACACAGATACGCAGTATTTT. The genes are TRBV24-1 and TRBJ2-3; perhaps TRBD2 as D (7 bases). Per germline, CDR1 KGHDR and CDR2 SFDVKD. With 7 bases removed from V and 2 bases from J, the gap between germline ends came to 9 bases. This CDR3 has 13 residues.

The gene calls are TRBV5-1 and TRBJ2-2; TRBD2 matches 7 bases. There are 16 residues in the CDR3. Losses at the gene ends were 2 bases for V and 5 bases for J; bases not matched to a gene: 9. The V gene's germline CDR1 is SGHRS and CDR2 YFSETQ. CDR3 nucleotides: TGCGCCAGCAGCTTCTTCAGGGCGGGAGTTACCGGGGAGCTGTTTTTT. Protein product: CASSFFRAGVTGELFF. Full variable domain (outside the CDR3, taken from reference TRBV5-1 and TRBJ2-2): KAGVTQTPRYLIKTRGQQVTLSCSPISGHRSVSWYQQTPGQGLQFLFEYFSETQRNKGNFPGRFSGRQFSNSRSEMNVSTLELGDSALYLCASSFFRAGVTGELFFGEGSRLTVL.

The chain is built from TRBV18 and TRBJ1-1; TRBD1 agrees at 9 bases. The V gene end was trimmed by 3 bases and the J gene end by 6 bases; junction bases not matched to a gene: 2. Germline loops: CDR1 KGHSH, CDR2 LQKENI. This CDR3 has 13 amino acids. In DNA form, the CDR3 reads TGTGCCAGCTCACCTGGGACAGGGCCTGAAGCTTTCTTT. Encoded protein: CASSPGTGPEAFF.

The V and J genes are TRBV7-8 and TRBJ1-1; D gene uncertain. The CDR3 length is 13 residues. Germline V lookup: CDR1 SGHVS, CDR2 FQNEAQ. V was pared by 4 bases and J by 4 bases, with 10 bases between. The CDR3 DNA is TGTGCCAGCAGCTCGGCAGGTCTCACTGAAGCTTTCTTT. It encodes CASSSAGLTEAFF. Looking up the rest from reference TRBV7-8 and TRBJ1-1 gives the full variable domain: GAGVSQSPRYKVAKRGQDVALRCDPISGHVSLFWYQQALGQGPEFLTYFQNEAQLDKSGLPSDRFFAERPEGSVSTLKIQRTQQEDSAVYLCASSSAGLTEAFFGQGTRLTVV.

V is TRBV6-2 or TRBV6-3 and J is TRBJ2-7, with a tentative D call TRBD1 (5 bases). The CDR3 loop spans 12 amino acids. Trimming shortened V by 4 bases and J by 3 bases, and 7 bases separated the two germline ends. The germline gives CDR1 MNHEY, CDR2 SVGEGT. This CDR3 is CASSSDSYEQYF. The DNA for the CDR3 is TGTGCCAGCAGTTCAGACAGCTACGAGCAGTACTTC.

This CDR3 is CASSRTSETGELFF. In DNA form, the CDR3 reads TGTGCCAGTAGCCGGACTAGCGAGACCGGGGAGCTGTTTTTT. This sequence joins TRBV19 and TRBJ2-2; 9 nucleotides align to TRBD2. CDR1 is LNHDA and CDR2 is SQIVND in the germline V gene (reference sequence). The trim removed 6 bases at V and 5 bases at J, leaving 4 bases unmatched. The length of the CDR3 is 14 residues.

V is TRBV4-2 and J is TRBJ2-1; tentative D call: TRBD2 (6 bases). CDR3 size: 12 residues. With 6 bases removed from V and 8 bases from J, the gap between germline ends came to 11 bases. Germline CDR1 LGHNA, CDR2 YNFKEQ. CDR3 sequence: CASRTSTDEQFF. CDR3 DNA: TGTGCCAGCAGAACTAGCACCGATGAGCAGTTCTTC.

The rearrangement links TRBV5-5 to TRBJ1-1; 9 bases fit TRBD1. This CDR3 has 19 residues. Germline CDR1 and CDR2: SGHKS and YYEKEE (reference sequence). Trimming at V came to 2 bases and at J to 4 bases, leaving 18 bases not matched to a gene. The chain's CDR3 is CASSFDTGGAGSYGTEAFF. The CDR3 nucleotides are TGTGCCAGCAGCTTTGACACAGGGGGCGCTGGAAGTTATGGCACTGAAGCTTTCTTT.

J is TRBJ1-4 and V is TRBV3-1 (or the pseudogene TRBV3-2); 8 bases match TRBD1. CDR3 length equals 14 residues. V shed 3 bases and J 8 bases; nucleotides not matched to a gene: 5. Per the germline V gene, CDR1 is LGHDT and CDR2 is YNNKEL (reference sequence). The CDR3 DNA reads TGTGCCAGCAGCCACGGACAGGGCTGGGAAAAACTGTTTTTT. Translation: CASSHGQGWEKLFF.

The J gene is TRBJ2-3, the V gene TRBV7-8, with D possibly TRBD2 on 6 matching bases. Germline values: CDR1 SGHVS, CDR2 FQNEAQ. This CDR3 is 15 amino acids long. V was trimmed by 1 base and J by 8 bases, leaving 16 bases between them. CDR3 sequence reads: CASSLGPTDGGTQYF. The CDR3 DNA reads TGTGCCAGCAGCTTAGGACCGACGGACGGGGGTACGCAGTATTTT.

The chain couples TRBV7-9 to TRBJ2-2; D is uncertain. V lost 5 bases and J 2 bases, leaving 3 bases between the germline ends. Per germline, CDR1 SEHNR and CDR2 FQNEAQ (reference sequence). The CDR3 has 12 amino acids. This CDR3 reads CASSPNTGELFF. CDR3 nucleotide sequence: TGTGCCAGCAGCCCTAACACCGGGGAGCTGTTTTTT.